The rows below give T cell receptor beta chains drawn from one sample of a study of shared clonotypes between healthy human individuals. Libraries were prepared by immunoSEQ multiplex PCR; TCRdb keeps only in-frame clonotypes and omits some of them. The sample yields about 110,000 clones, 68% seen once. Sequenced input: memory CD8+ T cells sorted from blood. These receptors originate from a woman aged 30 to 39 in good health. CDR3s include the opening cysteine and the closing phenylalanine or tryptophan. Each record gives: V gene, J gene, CDR3 length, CDR3 protein.

TRBV28,TRBJ2-1,13,CASSFTLNNEQFF
TRBV4-1,TRBJ2-1,15,CASSPRGLSNNEQFF
TRBV25-1,.,13,CASSEEGNYEQYF
TRBV30,TRBJ1-5,13,CAWSREGVQPQHF
TRBV14,TRBJ2-3,13,CASSQTGLDTQYF
TRBV20-1,TRBJ1-1,10,CSASGGRAFF
TRBV27,TRBJ2-7,14,CASTTSLGGNEQYF
TRBV7-8,TRBJ2-7,15,CASSPAAGYSYEQYF
TRBV6-4,TRBJ2-3,15,CASSVLAGATDTQYF
TRBV9,TRBJ1-2,17,CASSPRQVVGLLYGYTF
TRBV5-4,TRBJ1-4,15,CASRGADSGEEKLFF
TRBV25-1,TRBJ2-1,15,CASSNGASGRNEQFF
TRBV11-2,TRBJ2-1,15,CASSVREGSYNEQFF
TRBV9,TRBJ2-3,18,CASSPRRWTVRDTDTQYF
TRBV6-6,TRBJ1-5,15,CASSFAQGGNQPQHF
TRBV7-9,TRBJ2-7,16,CASSSGGGLATLEQYF
TRBV6-7,TRBJ2-7,15,CASSPNPAGHYEQYF
TRBV15,TRBJ1-5,13,CATTEGAGQPQHF
TRBV5-1,TRBJ2-3,20,CASSTLGLAGGVGDTDTQYF
TRBV6-6,TRBJ2-1,14,CASSHRSSYNEQFF
TRBV4-2,TRBJ2-7,16,CASGFGGLAEGDEQYF
TRBV5-1,TRBJ2-2,16,CASSFKTSGTTGELFF
TRBV20-1,TRBJ1-2,11,CSATGLNGYTF
TRBV11-3,TRBJ2-7,14,CASSSRDLPYEQYF
TRBV9,TRBJ1-1,17,CASSAEGQGNLNTEAFF
TRBV28,TRBJ2-1,16,CASSRLAFRGYNEQFF
TRBV7-9,TRBJ2-6,15,CASSSPPTGANVLTF
TRBV13,TRBJ1-4,13,CASRGSVREKLFF
TRBV7-8,TRBJ2-7,17,CASSLAETLTNVYEQYF
TRBV7-7,TRBJ2-3,18,CASSLTEGPRYGTDTQYF
TRBV2,TRBJ1-4,14,CASSEWEENEKLFF
TRBV20-1,TRBJ1-2,10,CSGWDYGYTF
TRBV25-1,TRBJ2-2,11,CASSEAGELFF
TRBV30,TRBJ2-7,13,CAWRRGSSYEQYF
TRBV6-6,TRBJ2-5,13,CASSSQAQETQYF
TRBV30,.,16,CAWSPRVGGSFREQYF
TRBV5-4,TRBJ1-6,14,CASSFDRENSPLHF
TRBV16,TRBJ2-7,14,CASSQGFSPYEQYF
TRBV6-1,TRBJ2-6,16,CASSEDEGSGANVLTF
TRBV7-6,TRBJ2-7,15,CASSFPLVAGGEQYF
TRBV6-5,TRBJ1-2,14,CASSYSGGSYGYTF
TRBV6-1,TRBJ2-2,15,CASSPQGALTGELFF
TRBV11-3,TRBJ2-1,14,CASSGRGSYNEQFF
TRBV6-4,TRBJ2-7,14,CASSPTSGVDEQYF
TRBV6-1,TRBJ1-2,15,CASSEETGGVYGYTF
TRBV30,TRBJ1-3,14,CAWSVGVSGNTIYF
TRBV7-8,TRBJ1-1,16,CASSRLPGTGAAEAFF